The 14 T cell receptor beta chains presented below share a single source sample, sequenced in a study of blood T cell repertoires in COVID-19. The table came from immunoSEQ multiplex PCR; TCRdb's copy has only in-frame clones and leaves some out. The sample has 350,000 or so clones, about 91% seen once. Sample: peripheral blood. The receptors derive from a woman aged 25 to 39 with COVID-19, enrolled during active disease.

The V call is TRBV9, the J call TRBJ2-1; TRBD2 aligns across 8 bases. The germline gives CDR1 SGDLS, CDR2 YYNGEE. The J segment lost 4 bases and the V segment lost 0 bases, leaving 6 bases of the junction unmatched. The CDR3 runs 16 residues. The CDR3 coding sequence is TGTGCCAGCAGCGTAGCTACGACTAGCGCTTACAATGAGCAGTTCTTC. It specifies CASSVATTSAYNEQFF.

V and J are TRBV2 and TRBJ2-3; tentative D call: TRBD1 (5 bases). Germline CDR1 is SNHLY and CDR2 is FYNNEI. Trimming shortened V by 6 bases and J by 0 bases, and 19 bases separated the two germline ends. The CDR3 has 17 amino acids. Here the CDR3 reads CASRQNRFYTSTDTQYF. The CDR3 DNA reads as TGTGCCAGCAGGCAAAACAGGTTTTATACCAGCACAGATACGCAGTATTTT.

The CDR3 DNA sequence: TGTGCCAGCAGTTACTCAGGGCAGGGGCGTAATTCACCCCTCCACTTT. It is translated as CASSYSGQGRNSPLHF. The chain combines TRBV6-5 with TRBJ1-6; a weak D match, TRBD1 (6 bases). V was trimmed by 0 bases and J by 6 bases, leaving 12 bases between them. CDR1 is MNHEY and CDR2 is SVGAGI in the germline V gene. The CDR3 length is 16 residues.

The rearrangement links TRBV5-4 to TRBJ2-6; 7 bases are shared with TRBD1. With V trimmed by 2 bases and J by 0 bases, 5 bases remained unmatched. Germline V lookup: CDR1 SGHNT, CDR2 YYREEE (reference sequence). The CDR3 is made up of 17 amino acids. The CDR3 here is CASSLDRVGSGANVLTF. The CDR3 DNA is TGTGCCAGCAGCTTAGACAGGGTGGGCTCTGGGGCCAACGTCCTGACTTTC.

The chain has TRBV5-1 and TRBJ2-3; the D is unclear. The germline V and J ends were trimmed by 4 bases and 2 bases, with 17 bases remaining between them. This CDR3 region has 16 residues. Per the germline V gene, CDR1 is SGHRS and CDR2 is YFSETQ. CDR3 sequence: CASSPAVSPLTDTQYF. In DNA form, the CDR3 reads TGCGCCAGCAGCCCTGCAGTCTCACCTCTCACAGATACGCAGTATTTT.

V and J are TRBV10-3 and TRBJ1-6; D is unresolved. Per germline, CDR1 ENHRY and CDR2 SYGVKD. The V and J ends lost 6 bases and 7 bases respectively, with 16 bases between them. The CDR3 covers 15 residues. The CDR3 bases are TGTGCCATCAGCCCAGACACCGTTAACAATTCACCCCTCCACTTT. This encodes CAISPDTVNNSPLHF.

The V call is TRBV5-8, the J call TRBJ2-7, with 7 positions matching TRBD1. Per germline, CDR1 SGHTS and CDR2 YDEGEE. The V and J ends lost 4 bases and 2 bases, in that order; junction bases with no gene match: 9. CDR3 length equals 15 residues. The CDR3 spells CASSQNTDRAYEQYF. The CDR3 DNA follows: TGTGCCAGCAGCCAAAACACCGACAGGGCCTACGAGCAGTACTTC.

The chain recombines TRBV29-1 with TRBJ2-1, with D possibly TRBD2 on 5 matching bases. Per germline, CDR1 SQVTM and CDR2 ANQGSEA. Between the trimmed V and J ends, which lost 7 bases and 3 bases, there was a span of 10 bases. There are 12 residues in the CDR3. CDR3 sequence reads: CSAAGNYNEQFF. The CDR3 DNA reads TGCAGCGCGGCCGGGAACTACAATGAGCAGTTCTTC.

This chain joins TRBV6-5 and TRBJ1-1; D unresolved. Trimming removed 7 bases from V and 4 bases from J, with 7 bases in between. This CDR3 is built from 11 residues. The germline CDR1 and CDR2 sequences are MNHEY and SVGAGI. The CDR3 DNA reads TGTGCCAGCATCTACCTCACTGAAGCTTTCTTT. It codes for CASIYLTEAFF.

The CDR3 DNA reads TGTGCCAGTAGTCCCCCCGGGCTGGGGCCGACGGTCAATCAGCCCCAGCATTTT. Translating it yields CASSPPGLGPTVNQPQHF. The rearrangement joins TRBV19 to TRBJ1-5; tentatively, D is TRBD1 (5 bases). V dropped 5 bases and J dropped 3 bases, with 23 bases sitting between them. The CDR3 length is 18 residues. The germline CDR1 and CDR2 sequences are LNHDA and SQIVND (reference sequence).

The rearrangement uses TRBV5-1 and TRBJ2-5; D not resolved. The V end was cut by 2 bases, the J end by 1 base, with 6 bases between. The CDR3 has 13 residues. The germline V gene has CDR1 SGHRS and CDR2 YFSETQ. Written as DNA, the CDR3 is TGCGCCAGCAGCTTCAGTTTCCAAGAGACCCAGTACTTC. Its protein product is CASSFSFQETQYF.

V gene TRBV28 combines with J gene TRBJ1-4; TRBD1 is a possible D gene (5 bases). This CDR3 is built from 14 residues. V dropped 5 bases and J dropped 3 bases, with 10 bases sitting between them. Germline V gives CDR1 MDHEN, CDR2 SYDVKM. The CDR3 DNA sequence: TGTGCCAGCAGTGAAGGGGTGCCTAATGAAAAACTGTTTTTT. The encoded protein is CASSEGVPNEKLFF.

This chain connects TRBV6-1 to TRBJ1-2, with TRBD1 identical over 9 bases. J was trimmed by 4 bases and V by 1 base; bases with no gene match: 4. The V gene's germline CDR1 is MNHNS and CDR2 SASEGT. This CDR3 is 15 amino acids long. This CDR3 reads CASSEGWTGAYGYTF. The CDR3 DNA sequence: TGTGCCAGCAGTGAAGGGTGGACAGGGGCCTATGGCTACACCTTC.

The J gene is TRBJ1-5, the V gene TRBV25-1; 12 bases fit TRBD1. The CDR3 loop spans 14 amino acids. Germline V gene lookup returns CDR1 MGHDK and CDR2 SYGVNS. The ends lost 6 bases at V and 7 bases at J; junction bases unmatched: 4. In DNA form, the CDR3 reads TGTGCCAGCAGGGGACAGGGGGCAGGGCAGCCCCAGCATTTT. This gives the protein CASRGQGAGQPQHF.